Described below is a single T cell receptor beta chain sequence and its context. This clone was observed a single time. Its antigen is still unknown. Base qualities are not provided; no much larger clone lies one nucleotide away. The sample belongs to a study of Tregs in tolerant kidney transplant recipients (dated by TCRdb to the late 2010s). Broadly, across the study: Before combined kidney and bone marrow transplantation, this study identified donor-specific regulatory T cells using TCRbeta sequencing and then followed those same cells after transplant. TCRbeta repertoire sequencing was used in a few healthy controls to compare several ways of expanding Tregs specific for an allogeneic donor.

For TCRbeta CDR3 sequencing, genomic DNA was extracted from sorted cells using the QIAGEN DNeasy Blood and Tissue Kit. High-throughput TCRbeta CDR3 sequencing, including PCR amplification with bias correction and internal controls, was performed commercially through immunoSEQ. The study's own analysis went as follows. Unique productive TCRbeta sequences were defined by CDR3 nucleotide sequence where primers matched, otherwise by CDR3 amino acid sequence with Vbeta and Jbeta genes. As a correction for sorting error, sequences shared between sorted populations at a frequency ratio of 2:1 or less were discarded, and the remaining shared sequences were assigned to the higher population. A sequence was defined as donor-reactive if the sequence was expanded at least 5-fold in CFSE-low cells compared with unstimulated cells and had a frequency of at least 0.01% in CFSE-low cells. Repertoire divergence was quantified by Jensen-Shannon divergence using the top 100 TCRbeta sequences ranked by frequency. For any sample with multiple sequencing runs, sorting error was corrected in each run separately before the runs were pooled. The source is immuneACCESS, and TCRdb retained only in-frame sequences with V and J called. Part of the clones is not carried over; for the studies checked, unresolved V genes explain less than half of this, and the remainder is unexplained. Clone size and the V and J calls come from that table; the DNA yielded D and trimming. For this sample there are some 110,000 clones; about 90% appear just once. The leading ten clones occupy approximately 0.54% of the sample.

V loses 0 bases of germline sequence and J loses 3 bases, and the interval between the two ends is 10 bases. CDR1 and CDR2 were assigned from the germline V gene as SGHRS and YFSETQ. Taken from cysteine to phenylalanine, the CDR3 has 15 residues. Only CDR3 DNA remains: 45 bases, in frame from the first base. The investigation overall reported the following: The most biologically relevant and donor-specific TCRbeta repertoire appeared to be identified by expanding Tregs with activated donor B cells. Biological reproducibility was not examined directly, but technical replication error appeared to be minimal. The study was limited by small patient numbers, and the findings need validation in larger populations and under other immunosuppression protocols.

Unstimulated Tregs (CD4+CD25+CD127-), CD4+ non-Tregs (CD4+CD25-), CD4 and CD8 cells were FACS-sorted from thawed PBMCs. Healthy control blood came either as purchased buffy coats or from healthy volunteers. Healthy control blood was processed to PBMCs by Ficoll density gradient and cryopreserved, and patient PBMCs were collected before and after transplant. The sequence derives from a human donor in good health. Sequencing was done on a sample of CD4+ T cells from blood. The chain is assembled from TRBV5-1 and TRBJ2-4; no D segment can be confidently identified. The DNA is TGCGCCAGCAGCTTGGCCGATGTAGACAAAAACATTCAGTACTTC. Its protein product is CASSLADVDKNIQYF.